This T cell receptor beta chain is from a study of tumor-infiltrating lymphocytes in primary liver carcinoma. To note about this clonotype: No antigen is known for it. A much larger clone lies a single base off, so this may be a read error.

Study observations and caveats: The top-250-clone fraction was significantly higher in tumors than in blood (p = 0.039).

The CDR3 has 14 residues. In germline, CDR1 is MNHEY, CDR2 SVGAGI. cDNA specific to TCR beta was made from 500 ng of total RNA, with a constant-region primer employed for priming. Employing slightly modified ARM-PCR, three nested multiplex PCR rounds were run, and these gave rise to the TCR beta libraries. With TRBV1-TRBV30 forward primers and a C-beta reverse primer, the first two PCR rounds were run for approximately 10 cycles each. TCRdb passed the multiplex PCR reads through MiXCR, listing each CDR3 protein once. The table includes nearly 200,000 distinct CDR3 sequences, about 61% detected once. Unsorted whole blood yielded blood RNA, and germline DNA was extracted as well.

The chain has TRBV6-5 and TRBJ2-2; D gene uncertain. The TCR comes from a woman in her sixties with primary liver carcinoma and hepatitis B virus infection. Source material: peripheral blood. This CDR3 is CTSSYPSNTGELFF. The CDR3 DNA sequence: TGTACCAGCAGTTACCCCTCTAACACCGGGGAGCTGTTTTTT.